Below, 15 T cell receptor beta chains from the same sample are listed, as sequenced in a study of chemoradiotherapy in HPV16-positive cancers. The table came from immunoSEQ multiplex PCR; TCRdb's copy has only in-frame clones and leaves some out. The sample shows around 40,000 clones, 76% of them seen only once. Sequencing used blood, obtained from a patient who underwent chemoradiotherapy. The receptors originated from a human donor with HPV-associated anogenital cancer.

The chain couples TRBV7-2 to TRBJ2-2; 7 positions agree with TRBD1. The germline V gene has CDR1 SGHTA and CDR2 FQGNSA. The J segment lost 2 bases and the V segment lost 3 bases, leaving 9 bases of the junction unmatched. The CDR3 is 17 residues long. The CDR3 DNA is TGTGCCAGCAGCTTCAGTTCCGGGACAGCTAACACCGGGGAGCTGTTTTTT. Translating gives CASSFSSGTANTGELFF.

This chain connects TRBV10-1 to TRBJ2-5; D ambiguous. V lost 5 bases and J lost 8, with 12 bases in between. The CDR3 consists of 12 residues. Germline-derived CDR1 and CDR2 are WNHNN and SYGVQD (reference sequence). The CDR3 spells CASSPGPGTQYF. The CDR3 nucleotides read TGCGCCAGCAGTCCCGGGCCCGGCACCCAGTACTTC.

DNA for the CDR3: TGTGCCAGCAGCCCCAGGGACCGAGCTTTCTTT. It encodes CASSPRDRAFF. This chain connects TRBV5-8 to TRBJ1-1; D perhaps matches TRBD1 (5 bases). V dropped 4 bases and J dropped 10 bases, with 11 bases sitting between them. Per germline, CDR1 SGHTS and CDR2 YDEGEE. This CDR3 is 11 amino acids long.

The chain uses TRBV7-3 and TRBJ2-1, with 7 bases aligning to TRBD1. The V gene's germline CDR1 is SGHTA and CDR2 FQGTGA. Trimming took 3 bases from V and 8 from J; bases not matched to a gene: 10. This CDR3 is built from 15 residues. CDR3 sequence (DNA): TGTGCCAGCAGCTTCCTCGGGACAGAGTCCGATGAGCAGTTCTTC. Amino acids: CASSFLGTESDEQFF.

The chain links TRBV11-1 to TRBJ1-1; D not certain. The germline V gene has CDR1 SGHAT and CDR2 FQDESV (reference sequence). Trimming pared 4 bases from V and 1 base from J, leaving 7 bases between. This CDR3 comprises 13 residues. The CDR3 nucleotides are TGTGCCAGCAGCTACTACGCGAACACTGAAGCTTTCTTT. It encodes CASSYYANTEAFF.

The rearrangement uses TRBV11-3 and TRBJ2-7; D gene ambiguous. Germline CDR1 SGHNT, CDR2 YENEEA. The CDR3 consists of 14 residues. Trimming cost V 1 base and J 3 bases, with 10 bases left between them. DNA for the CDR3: TGTGCCAGCAGCTTAGGTCGGAACAGCTACGAGCAGTACTTC. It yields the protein CASSLGRNSYEQYF. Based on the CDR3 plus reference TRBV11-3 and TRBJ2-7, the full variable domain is EAGVVQSPRYKIIEKKQPVAFWCNPISGHNTLYWYLQNLGQGPELLIRYENEEAVDDSQLPKDRFSAERLKGVDSTLKIQPAELGDSAVYLCASSLGRNSYEQYFGPGTRLTVT.

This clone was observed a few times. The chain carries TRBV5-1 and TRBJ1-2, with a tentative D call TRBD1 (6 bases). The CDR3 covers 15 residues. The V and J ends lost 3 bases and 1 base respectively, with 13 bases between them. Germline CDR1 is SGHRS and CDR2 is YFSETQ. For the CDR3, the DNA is TGCGCCAGCAGCTCCAAAGGAGGGGGTAACTATGGCTACACCTTC. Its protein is CASSSKGGGNYGYTF.

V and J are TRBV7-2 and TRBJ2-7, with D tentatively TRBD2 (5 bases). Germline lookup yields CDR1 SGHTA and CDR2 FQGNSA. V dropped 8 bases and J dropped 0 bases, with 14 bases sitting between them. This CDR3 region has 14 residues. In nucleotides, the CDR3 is TGTGCCAGCGGAGGCCTTCTTGGCTCCTACGAGCAGTACTTC. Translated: CASGGLLGSYEQYF. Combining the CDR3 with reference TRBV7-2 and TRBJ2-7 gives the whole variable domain GAGVSQSPSNKVTEKGKDVELRCDPISGHTALYWYRQSLGQGLEFLIYFQGNSAPDKSGLPSDRFSAERTGGSVSTLTIQRTQQEDSAVYLCASGGLLGSYEQYFGPGTRLTVT.

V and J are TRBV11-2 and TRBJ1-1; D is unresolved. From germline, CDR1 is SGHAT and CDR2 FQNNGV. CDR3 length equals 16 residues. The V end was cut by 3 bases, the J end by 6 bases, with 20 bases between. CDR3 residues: CASSFMLSGPYAEAFF. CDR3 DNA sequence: TGTGCCAGCAGCTTTATGTTATCGGGCCCTTACGCTGAAGCTTTCTTT.

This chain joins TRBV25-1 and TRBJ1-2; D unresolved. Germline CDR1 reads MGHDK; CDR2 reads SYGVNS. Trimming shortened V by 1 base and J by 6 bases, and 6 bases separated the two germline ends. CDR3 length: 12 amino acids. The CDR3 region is CASSELPDGYTF. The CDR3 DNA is TGTGCCAGCAGTGAATTACCGGATGGCTACACCTTC.

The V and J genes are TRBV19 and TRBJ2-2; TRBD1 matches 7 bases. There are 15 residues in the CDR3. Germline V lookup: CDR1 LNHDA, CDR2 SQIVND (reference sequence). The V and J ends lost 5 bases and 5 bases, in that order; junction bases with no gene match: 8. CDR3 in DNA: TGTGCCAGTAGTGGACGGACAGGTTCAACCGGGGAGCTGTTTTTT. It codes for CASSGRTGSTGELFF.

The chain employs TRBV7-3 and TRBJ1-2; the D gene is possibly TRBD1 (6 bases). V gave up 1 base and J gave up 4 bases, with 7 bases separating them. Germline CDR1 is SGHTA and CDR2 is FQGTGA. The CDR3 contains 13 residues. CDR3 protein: CASSLNRVYGYTF. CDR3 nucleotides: TGTGCCAGCAGCTTAAACAGGGTCTATGGCTACACCTTC.

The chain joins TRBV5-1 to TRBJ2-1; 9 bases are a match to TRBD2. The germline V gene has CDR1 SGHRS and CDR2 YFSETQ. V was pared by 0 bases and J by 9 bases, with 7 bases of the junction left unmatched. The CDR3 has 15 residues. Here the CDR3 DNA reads TGCGCCAGCAGCTTGGGACTAGCGGTTGGCGGTGAGCAGTTCTTC. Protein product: CASSLGLAVGGEQFF.

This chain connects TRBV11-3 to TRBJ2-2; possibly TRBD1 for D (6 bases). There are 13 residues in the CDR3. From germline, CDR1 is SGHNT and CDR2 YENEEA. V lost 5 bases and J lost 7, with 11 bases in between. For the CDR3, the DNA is TGTGCCAGCAGCCCCCCAGGGGTCGGGGAGCTGTTTTTT. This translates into CASSPPGVGELFF.

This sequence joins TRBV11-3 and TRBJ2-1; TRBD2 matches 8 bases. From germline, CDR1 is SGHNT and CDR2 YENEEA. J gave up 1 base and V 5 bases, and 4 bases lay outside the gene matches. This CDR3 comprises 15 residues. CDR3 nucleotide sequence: TGTGCCAGCAGCAGCGGGGGCCTTTCCTACAATGAGCAGTTCTTC. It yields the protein CASSSGGLSYNEQFF.